This TCR beta chain is drawn from a study of T cell responses to AZD1222 COVID-19 vaccine. Notes on the study in general: After the peak T cell response, and only then, were repertoires sampled. Clonal diversity may have been underestimated, and the donors were mostly white British, with more females than males.

Profiling relied on immunoSEQ multiplex PCR, and the TCRdb table lists in-frame clones only, not all of them. The table has about 140,000 clones, roughly nine tenths seen once. Germline CDR1 is SEHNR and CDR2 is FQNEAQ (reference sequence). The CDR3 loop spans 15 amino acids. The ends lost 5 bases at V and 8 bases at J; junction bases unmatched: 10. Notes on this clone: Its antigen is not identified.

This TCR came from an adult in good health. The input for sequencing was peripheral blood, taken on day 0 of AZD1222 vaccination. The chain links TRBV7-9 to TRBJ2-4; 9 positions match TRBD1. DNA of the CDR3: TGTGCCAGCAGCCTCGCCGGGACAGGGTCGGACATTCAGTACTTC. It is translated as CASSLAGTGSDIQYF.